The present T cell receptor (beta chain) was sequenced within a study of human T cells and chemical hapten exposure. Study summary: Upper-back patches of 0.01% DPC were read at 6 days. Patients were mainly female, each with alopecia areata, totalis or universalis.

Regarding time point: patch test 3, about 24 weeks after DPC sensitization. Treatment in this sample: therapeutic diphenylcyclopropenone sensitization with weekly scalp DPC. This CDR3 is 14 amino acids long. Trimming shortened V by 1 base and J by 1 base, and 7 bases separated the two germline ends. Germline loops: CDR1 SEHNR, CDR2 FQNEAQ (reference sequence). Study-level findings and limits: Following DPC sensitization, TCRs present above 1 in 1000 frequency showed no change.

Library preparation tagged each individual cDNA molecule with a unique molecular identifier. Each CDR3 protein is one row after TCRdb ran MiXCR on the RACE reads. The table lists 97,000 or so distinct CDR3 sequences, about 28% of them singletons, with 10% in the top ten. Notes on this clonotype: Its antigen is unidentified.

The chain carries TRBV7-9 and TRBJ2-5; no firm D call. The sequencing used whole blood, collected in connection with sensitization to the hapten diphenylcyclopropenone (DPC). This receptor was obtained from a man aged 35 to 55 with alopecia areata. Some clones in this sample may be carry-over from other donors' samples. The CDR3 is CASSLGQIQETQYF. The CDR3, as DNA: TGTGCCAGCAGCTTAGGCCAGATCCAAGAGACCCAGTACTTC.